The clone carrying this T cell receptor (beta chain) was counted once. As yet, its antigen is unknown. This sample is drawn from a study of T cell clonotyping in hematopoietic cell transplantation. Findings of the study overall: Without cell sorting, CD4 versus CD8 contributions remain unresolved. At the given depth, recipient repertoires were over 95% de novo clonotypes. Higher Inverse Simpson Index values in graft donor and pretransplant recipient predicted broader posttransplant TCR diversity. After transplant, recipient diversity fell while pathologically expanded clonotypes grew through day 180.

Repertoires were generated with immunoSEQ multiplex PCR, while TCRdb's copy carries only in-frame clones and drops some. The sample consists of fewer than 15,000 clones, roughly 53% of them appearing once. The germline V gene encodes CDR1 GTSNPN and CDR2 SVGIG (reference sequence). The CDR3 is 10 amino acids. V was cut by 5 bases and J by 2 bases, with 3 bases left in between. The source material was peripheral blood mononuclear cells. This TCR derives from a man aged 45-60 years in good health. Some clones in this sample may be carry-over from other donors' samples. The rearrangement joins TRBV30 to TRBJ1-2; D gene ambiguous. Here the CDR3 reads CAWGNYGYTF. CDR3 nucleotide sequence: TGTGCCTGGGGAAACTATGGCTACACCTTC.